This entry lists 12 T cell receptor beta chains sequenced from one sample in a study of HIV-infected patients and healthy controls (dated by TCRdb to the mid-2010s). Receptor amplification or capture employed 5' RACE. Instrument used: Illumina MiSeq. Reverse transcription of approximately 500 ng RNA was performed with SuperScript III using primers directed against the alpha and beta constant regions. Separate libraries for the alpha and beta chains were generated through chain-specific third strand synthesis that incorporated multiplexing indices. TCRdb passed the public sequencing reads through fastp at Q25 and MiXCR, retaining productive beta sequences. Identical CDR3 protein sequences are pooled into one entry, listed with their most common genes and DNA. For this sample there are some 13,000 distinct CDR3 sequences; 9.9% appear just once. The ten largest make up about 6.8% of the sample. Since whole blood was used without any cell fractionation, the repertoire reflected all peripheral T cells in unsorted form.

Material: blood. All receptors derive from an adult in good health.

This clonotype came up many times. This chain links TRBV28 with TRBJ2-7, with TRBD2 matching 11 bases. This CDR3 spans 13 amino acids. Trimming cost V 4 bases and J 7 bases; bases outside gene matches: 3. Germline CDR1 reads MDHEN; CDR2 reads SYDVKM. The CDR3 is CASSSGLAVEQYF. CDR3 in DNA: TGTGCCAGCAGTTCGGGACTAGCGGTTGAGCAGTACTTC.

The chain employs TRBV6-5 and TRBJ2-1; 11 bases align to TRBD1. V dropped 5 bases and J dropped 6; count of bases not matched to a gene: 9. The CDR3 has 16 amino acids. Germline CDR1 is MNHEY and CDR2 is SVGAGI. CDR3: CASSRATGTGGNEQFF. The CDR3 DNA follows: TGTGCCAGCAGTCGAGCAACCGGGACAGGGGGCAATGAGCAGTTCTTC.

The CDR3 reads CASRQILTGGEKLFF. The CDR3 DNA reads TGTGCCAGCAGACAAATACTAACAGGGGGCGAAAAACTGTTTTTT. The J gene is TRBJ1-4, the V gene TRBV18; TRBD1 aligns across 9 bases. Germline CDR1 and CDR2: KGHSH and LQKENI. This CDR3 spans 15 amino acids. Trimming at V came to 8 bases and at J to 8 bases, leaving 12 bases not matched to a gene. Using reference TRBV18 and TRBJ1-4 for the parts outside the CDR3, the full variable domain is NAGVMQNPRHLVRRRGQEARLRCSPMKGHSHVYWYRQLPEEGLKFMVYLQKENIIDESGMPKERFSAEFPKEGPSILRIQQVVRGDSAAYFCASRQILTGGEKLFFGSGTQLSVL.

This clonotype was counted many times. The J gene is TRBJ1-1, the V gene TRBV6-2 or TRBV6-3; D not certain. Trimming pared 6 bases from V and 2 bases from J, leaving 10 bases between. Germline CDR1 and CDR2: MNHEY and SVGEGT. The CDR3 is 13 amino acids. The chain's CDR3 is CASRTRENTEAFF. In DNA, the CDR3 is TGTGCCAGCAGAACCCGGGAAAACACTGAAGCTTTCTTT.

This clonotype is medium-sized by share. The gene calls are TRBV6-2 or TRBV6-3 and TRBJ2-1, with 11 positions matching TRBD1. The germline V gene has CDR1 MNHEY and CDR2 SVGEGT. This CDR3 has 16 amino acids. The V segment lost 2 bases and the J segment 4 bases; nucleotides outside the gene matches: 4. CDR3 in amino acids: CASSYTGTGGYNEQFF. In nucleotides, the CDR3 is TGTGCCAGCAGTTACACCGGGACAGGGGGGTACAATGAGCAGTTCTTC.

In this sample, this clonotype turned up many times. V and J are TRBV28 and TRBJ1-2; 12 positions match TRBD1. Trimming at V came to 6 bases and at J to 0 bases, leaving 8 bases not matched to a gene. The CDR3 loop spans 17 amino acids. CDR1 is MDHEN, CDR2 SYDVKM, per germline. The CDR3 spells CASRPGTGGLANYGYTF. In nucleotides, the CDR3 is TGTGCCAGCAGACCCGGGACAGGGGGCTTAGCTAACTATGGCTACACCTTC.

At least ten counts were recorded for this clonotype. The genes are TRBV6-5 and TRBJ2-1, with 11 nucleotides matching TRBD2. Per germline, CDR1 MNHEY and CDR2 SVGAGI. This CDR3 contains 16 residues. V lost 7 bases and J lost 3; bases outside the gene matches: 8. CDR3 DNA sequence: TGTGCCAGCACCGACGTGGGGACTAGCGGCTACAATGAGCAGTTCTTC. Protein product: CASTDVGTSGYNEQFF.

By sample fraction, this clonotype is medium-sized (0.01 to 0.1%). The chain is built from TRBV20-1 and TRBJ1-1; weak D call: TRBD1 (5 bases). The CDR3 spans 15 residues. Germline V CDR1 and CDR2: DFQATT, SNEGSKA (reference sequence). V lost 0 bases and J lost 4, with 15 bases in between. CDR3 nucleotide sequence: TGCAGTGCTAGAGATGGGCGGGGGAGGGGCACTGAAGCTTTCTTT. Encoded protein: CSARDGRGRGTEAFF.

This clonotype was recorded many times. The chain uses TRBV18 and TRBJ2-5; TRBD1 is a possible D gene (5 bases). V was shortened by 1 base and J by 4 bases, with 7 bases between the two germline ends. Germline V gene lookup returns CDR1 KGHSH and CDR2 LQKENI. The CDR3 covers 13 residues. The CDR3 here is CASSPRTTETQYF. For the CDR3, the DNA is TGTGCCAGCTCACCACGGACAACAGAGACCCAGTACTTC.

The gene calls are TRBV18 and TRBJ1-5, with 7 bases that match TRBD1. CDR1 is KGHSH, CDR2 LQKENI, per germline. The CDR3 totals 14 residues. The V segment lost 3 bases and the J segment 6 bases; nucleotides outside the gene matches: 5. The CDR3 loop is CASSPVPGGQPQHF. CDR3 coding DNA: TGTGCCAGCTCACCGGTGCCAGGGGGTCAGCCCCAGCATTTT.

By sample fraction, this clonotype is medium-sized (0.01 to 0.1%). The V and J genes are TRBV7-2 and TRBJ1-5, with D uncertain. CDR1 is SGHTA, CDR2 FQGNSA, per germline. The CDR3 spans 13 residues. V was cut by 3 bases and J by 2 bases, with 5 bases left in between. The CDR3 spells CASSFLGNQPQHF. Written as DNA, the CDR3 is TGTGCCAGCAGCTTTTTGGGCAATCAGCCCCAGCATTTT.

This clonotype is medium-sized. The chain is built from TRBV7-2 and TRBJ2-3, with D perhaps TRBD2 (5 bases). The V and J ends lost 1 base and 2 bases respectively, with 19 bases between them. The germline CDR1 and CDR2 sequences are SGHTA and FQGNSA. CDR3 length: 18 amino acids. Written as DNA, the CDR3 is TGTGCCAGCAGCTTAGATTTTAGCGCGCTAAGAATCACAGATACGCAGTATTTT. This sequence encodes CASSLDFSALRITDTQYF.